The clone carrying this T cell receptor beta chain was seen a handful of times. Using a J-beta primer mix together with a sample-barcoded 5' primer, a second PCR was run for roughly 6 to 12 cycles. TCRdb re-called the 5' RACE reads with MiXCR, one entry per CDR3 protein. The sample has approximately 800,000 distinct CDR3 sequences; around 25% are singletons. The CDR3 has 16 amino acids. Germline V gene data show CDR1 as MGHRA and CDR2 as YSYEKL. Between the trimmed V and J ends, which lost 1 base and 0 bases, there was a span of 12 bases. This specimen belongs to a study of blood T cells in healthy people across ages. These data were likewise used in another study, on T cells of mothers and their children.

This sequence originates from a boy aged 5 to 17 in good health. The material sequenced was blood. The chain has TRBV4-1 and TRBJ2-5; D is undetermined. The CDR3: CASSQGGVFYQETQYF. As DNA, the CDR3 is TGCGCCAGCAGCCAAGGTGGGGTGTTCTACCAAGAGACCCAGTACTTC.